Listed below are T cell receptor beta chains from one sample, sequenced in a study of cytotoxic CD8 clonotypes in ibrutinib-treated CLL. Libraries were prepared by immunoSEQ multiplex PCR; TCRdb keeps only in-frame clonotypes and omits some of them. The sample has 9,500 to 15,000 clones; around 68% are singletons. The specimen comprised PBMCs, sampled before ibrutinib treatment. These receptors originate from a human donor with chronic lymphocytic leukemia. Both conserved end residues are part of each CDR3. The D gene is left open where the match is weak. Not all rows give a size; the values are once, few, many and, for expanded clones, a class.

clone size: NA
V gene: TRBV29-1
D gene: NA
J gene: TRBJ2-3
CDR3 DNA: TGCAGCGGTACAGGTACTAGCACAGATACGCAGTATTTT
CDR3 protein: CSGTGTSTDTQYF

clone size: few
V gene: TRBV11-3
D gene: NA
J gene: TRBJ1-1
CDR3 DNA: TGTGCCAGCAGCTTATCTCTTTGGGTCTTGAGGGGAATGAACACTGAAGCTTTCTTT
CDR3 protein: CASSLSLWVLRGMNTEAFF

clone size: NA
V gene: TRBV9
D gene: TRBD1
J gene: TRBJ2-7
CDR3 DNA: TGTGCCAGCAGCCGGGACCGACAGGGTCCCTACGAGCAGTACTTC
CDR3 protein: CASSRDRQGPYEQYF

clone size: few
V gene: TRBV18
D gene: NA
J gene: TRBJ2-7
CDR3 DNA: TGTGCCAGCTCACCGGGGCCAGCAACCTCCTACGAGCAGTACTTC
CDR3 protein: CASSPGPATSYEQYF

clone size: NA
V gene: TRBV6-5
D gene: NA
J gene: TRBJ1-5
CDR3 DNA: TGTGCCAGCAGTCCTGACGGGACCGCTCGGCAGCCCCAGCATTTT
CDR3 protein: CASSPDGTARQPQHF

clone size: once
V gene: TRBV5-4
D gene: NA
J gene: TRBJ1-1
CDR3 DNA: TGTGCCAGCAGCTTGGAAATGGACAGCCTGTTT
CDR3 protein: CASSLEMDSLF

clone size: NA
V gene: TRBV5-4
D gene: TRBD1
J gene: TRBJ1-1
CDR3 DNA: TGTGCCAGCAGCGCGAGGACAGGACGAGGGAACACTGAAGCTTTCTTT
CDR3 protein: CASSARTGRGNTEAFF

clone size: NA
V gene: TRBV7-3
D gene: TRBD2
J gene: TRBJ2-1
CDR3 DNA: TGTGCCAGCAGCCAATCGACTAGCGCCTACAATGAGCAGTTCTTC
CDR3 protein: CASSQSTSAYNEQFF

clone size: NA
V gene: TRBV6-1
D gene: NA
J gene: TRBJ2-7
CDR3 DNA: TGTGCCAGCAGTGACCAGCCTAGGATTAACGAGCAGTACTTC
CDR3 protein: CASSDQPRINEQYF

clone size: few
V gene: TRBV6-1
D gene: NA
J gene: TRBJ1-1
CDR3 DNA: TGTGCCAGCAGTGGACAGACCAAACCTAAGGCGGATGAAGCTTTCTTT
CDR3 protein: CASSGQTKPKADEAFF

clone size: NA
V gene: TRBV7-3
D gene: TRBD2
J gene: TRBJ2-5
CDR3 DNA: TGTGCCAGCAGCTTAGGAGCGGGGTCGGTGGAGACCCAGTACTTC
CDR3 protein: CASSLGAGSVETQYF

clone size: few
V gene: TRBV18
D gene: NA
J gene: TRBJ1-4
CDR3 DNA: TGTGCCACCACACCGGGACTAAATGAAAAACTGTTTTTT
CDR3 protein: CATTPGLNEKLFF

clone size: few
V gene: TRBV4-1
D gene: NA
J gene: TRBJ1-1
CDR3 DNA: TGCGCCAGCAGCCAAGATTCGGGGCATTCGAGGACTGAAGCTTTCTTT
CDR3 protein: CASSQDSGHSRTEAFF

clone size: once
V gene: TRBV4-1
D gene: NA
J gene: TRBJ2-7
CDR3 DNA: TGCGCCAGCAGCCACCCCGGAACAGGTCCAGTGCAGTACTTC
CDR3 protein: CASSHPGTGPVQYF

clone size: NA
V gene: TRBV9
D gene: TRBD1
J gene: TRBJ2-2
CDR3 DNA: TGTGCCAGCAGCTTTGGACAGGGGGCTTGGGACGGGGAGCTGTTTTTT
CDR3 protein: CASSFGQGAWDGELFF

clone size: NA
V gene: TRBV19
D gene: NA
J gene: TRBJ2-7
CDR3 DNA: TGTGCCAGCAGCCTTGGCTACGAGCAGTACTTC
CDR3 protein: CASSLGYEQYF

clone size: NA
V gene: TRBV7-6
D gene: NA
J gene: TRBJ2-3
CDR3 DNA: TGTGCCAGCAGCGTAAGCCCTAGCACAGATACGCAGTATTTT
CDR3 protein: CASSVSPSTDTQYF

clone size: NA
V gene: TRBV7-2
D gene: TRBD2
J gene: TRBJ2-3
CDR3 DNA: TGTGCCAGCAGCTTAGTGGGGACTAGCAGCACAGATACGCAGTATTTT
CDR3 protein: CASSLVGTSSTDTQYF

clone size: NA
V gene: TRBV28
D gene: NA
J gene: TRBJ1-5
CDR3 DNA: TGTGCCAGCAGCCTAGGCAACAGTAAAAAGGGAAGCAATCAGCCCCAGCATTTT
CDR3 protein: CASSLGNSKKGSNQPQHF

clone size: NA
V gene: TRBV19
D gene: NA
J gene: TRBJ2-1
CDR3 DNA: TGTGCCAGTACCCCAGGTAGGATTTCCAATGAGCAGTTCTTC
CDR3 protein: CASTPGRISNEQFF

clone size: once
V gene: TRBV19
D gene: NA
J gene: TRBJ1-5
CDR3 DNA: TGTGCCAGTAGTGTAGACAGTCTCAATCAGCCCCAGCATTTT
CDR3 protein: CASSVDSLNQPQHF

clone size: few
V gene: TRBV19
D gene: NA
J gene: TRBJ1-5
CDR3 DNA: TGTGCCAGTAGTATTGGGCGCAATCAGCCCCAGCATTTT
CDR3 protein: CASSIGRNQPQHF

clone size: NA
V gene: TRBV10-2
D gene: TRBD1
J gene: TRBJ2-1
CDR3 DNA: TGCGCCAGCAGTGACAGGGGGCTCTACAATGAGCAGTTCTTC
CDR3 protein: CASSDRGLYNEQFF

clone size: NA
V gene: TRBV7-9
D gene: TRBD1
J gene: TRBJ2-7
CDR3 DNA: TGTGCCAGCAGCCCCGGGACAGGGTACGACGAGCAGTACTTC
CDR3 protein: CASSPGTGYDEQYF

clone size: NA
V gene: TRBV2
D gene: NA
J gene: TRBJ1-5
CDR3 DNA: TGTGCCAGCAGTGAAGTTCAGGGTAGGGGTCAGCCCCAGCATTTT
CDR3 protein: CASSEVQGRGQPQHF

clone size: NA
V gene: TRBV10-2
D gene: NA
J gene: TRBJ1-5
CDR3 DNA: TGCGCCAGCAGTGAGTCGCAAGGGGCGGCCTACAATCAGCCCCAGCATTTT
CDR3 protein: CASSESQGAAYNQPQHF

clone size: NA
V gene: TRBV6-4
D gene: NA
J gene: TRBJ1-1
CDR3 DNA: TGTGCCAGCAGTGATACAAGCCGGGGGACTGAAGCTTTCTTT
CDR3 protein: CASSDTSRGTEAFF

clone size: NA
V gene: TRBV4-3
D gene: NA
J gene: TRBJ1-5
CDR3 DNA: TGCGCCAGCAGCCTTCGCACGGGGTCCCATCAGCCCCAGCATTTT
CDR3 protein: CASSLRTGSHQPQHF

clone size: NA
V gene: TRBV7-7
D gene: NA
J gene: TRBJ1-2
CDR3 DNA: TGTGCTAGCAGCGAAGCCCAGGGGCCATATGGCTACACCTTC
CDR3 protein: CASSEAQGPYGYTF

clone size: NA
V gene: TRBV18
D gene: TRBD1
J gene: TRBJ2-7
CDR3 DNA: TGTGCCAGCTCCCTGACAGGGGCCGGATACGAGCAGTACTTC
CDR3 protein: CASSLTGAGYEQYF

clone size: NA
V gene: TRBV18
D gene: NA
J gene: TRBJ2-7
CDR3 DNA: TGTGCCAGCTCACAAGGACTAGGGGGCCACGAGCAGTACTTC
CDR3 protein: CASSQGLGGHEQYF

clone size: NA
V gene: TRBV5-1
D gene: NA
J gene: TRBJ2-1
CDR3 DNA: TGCGCCAGCAGCTTGGTACGGGACAATGAGCAGTTCTTC
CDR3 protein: CASSLVRDNEQFF

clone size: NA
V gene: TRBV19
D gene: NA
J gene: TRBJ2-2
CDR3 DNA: TGTGCCAGTACCGCGGACGGGAACACCGGGGAGCTGTTTTTT
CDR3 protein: CASTADGNTGELFF

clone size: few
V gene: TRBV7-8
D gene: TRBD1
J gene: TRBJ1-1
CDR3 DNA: TGTGCCAGCGGACAGGACGCCACTGAAGCTTTCTTT
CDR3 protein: CASGQDATEAFF

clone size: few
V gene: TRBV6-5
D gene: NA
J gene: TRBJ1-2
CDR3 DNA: TGTGCCAGCAGCTTCGAGACAGGCAACTATGGCTACACCTTC
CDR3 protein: CASSFETGNYGYTF

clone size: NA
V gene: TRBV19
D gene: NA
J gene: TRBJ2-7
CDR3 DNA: TGTGCCAGTAGTATGGGCACGGACTCCCTTTCCTACGAGCAGTACTTC
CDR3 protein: CASSMGTDSLSYEQYF

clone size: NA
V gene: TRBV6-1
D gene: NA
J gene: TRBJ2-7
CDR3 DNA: TGTGCCAGCAGGCAGGGCTACGAGCAGTACTTC
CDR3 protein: CASRQGYEQYF

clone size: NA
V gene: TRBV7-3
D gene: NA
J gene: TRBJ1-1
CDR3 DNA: TGTGCCAGCGGGCCCGCAGGGCGGGGCACTGAAGCTTTCTTT
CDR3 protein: CASGPAGRGTEAFF

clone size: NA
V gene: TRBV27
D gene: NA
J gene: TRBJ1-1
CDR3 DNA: TGTGCCAGCAGTTTCACAGGGAGTAACACTGAAGCTTTCTTT
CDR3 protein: CASSFTGSNTEAFF

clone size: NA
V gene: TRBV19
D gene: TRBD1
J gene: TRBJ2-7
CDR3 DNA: TGTGCCAGTAGTATTGGAGACAGGGTCTACGAGCAGTACTTC
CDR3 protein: CASSIGDRVYEQYF

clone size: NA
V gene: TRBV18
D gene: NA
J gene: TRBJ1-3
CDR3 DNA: TGTGCCAGCTCACCACAATCTGGGTTCGCCTCTGGAAACACCATATATTTT
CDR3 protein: CASSPQSGFASGNTIYF

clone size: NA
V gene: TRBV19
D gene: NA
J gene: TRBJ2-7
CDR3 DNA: TGTGCCAGTAGTATTAACGGAGGATACGAGCAGTACTTC
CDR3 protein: CASSINGGYEQYF

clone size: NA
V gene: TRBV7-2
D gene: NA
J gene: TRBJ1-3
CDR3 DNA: TGTGCCAGCAGCTTAGCGGCCGGAAACACCATATATTTT
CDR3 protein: CASSLAAGNTIYF

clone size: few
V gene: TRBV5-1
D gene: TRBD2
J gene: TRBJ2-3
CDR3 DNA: TGCGCCAGCAGCTTGGACGGGGCTAGCGGGGGAACTAAGTATTTT
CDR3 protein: CASSLDGASGGTKYF

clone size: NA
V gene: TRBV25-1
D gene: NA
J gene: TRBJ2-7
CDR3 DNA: TGTGCCAGCAGTGAATTTGTGAACGAGCAGTACTTC
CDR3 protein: CASSEFVNEQYF

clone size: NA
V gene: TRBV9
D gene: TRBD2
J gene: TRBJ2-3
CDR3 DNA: TGTGCCAGCACCCGACTAGCAACTAGCACAGATACGCAGTATTTT
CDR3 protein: CASTRLATSTDTQYF

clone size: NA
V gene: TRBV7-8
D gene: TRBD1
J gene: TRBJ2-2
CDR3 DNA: TGTGCCAGCAGCCCAGGGGGACAGTTCACCGGGGAGCTGTTTTTT
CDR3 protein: CASSPGGQFTGELFF